This is a list of T cell receptor beta chains from one sample in a study of pediatric ulcerative colitis. Clones were read by immunoSEQ multiplex PCR, and TCRdb kept only the in-frame ones, dropping some. This table has approximately 60,000 clones, 80% to 90% appearing once. Specimen: blood. These TCRs come from a boy aged 10-17 years with severe ulcerative colitis. Both conserved end residues are part of each CDR3. The order of the fields is D gene, clone size, V gene, J gene, CDR3 protein, CDR3 DNA. A D gene is named only where the DNA matches it firmly. A clone size is listed for some rows: how often the clone was seen (once, few, many), or a class if it is expanded.

.,.,TRBV6-5,TRBJ2-3,CASSYGSSEILF,TGTGCCAGCAGTTACGGTTCCTCCGAGATTCTATTT
.,.,TRBV6-1,TRBJ2-2,CASSILMNTGELFF,TGTGCCAGCAGTATACTGATGAACACCGGGGAGCTGTTTTTT
.,.,TRBV29-1,TRBJ1-4,CSVEEGGVLALSLPNEKLFF,TGCAGCGTTGAAGAGGGGGGGGTCCTTGCCCTTTCCCTTCCTAATGAAAAACTGTTTTTT
TRBD2,.,TRBV5-4,TRBJ2-1,CATISSGGGEQFF,TGTGCCACCATCAGCTCGGGAGGAGGCGAGCAGTTCTTC
TRBD2,few,TRBV11-2,TRBJ2-1,CASSPGGSSYNEQFF,TGTGCCAGCAGTCCGGGGGGGAGCTCCTACAATGAGCAGTTCTTC
TRBD2,once,TRBV4-3,TRBJ2-1,CASSQDSTSGSFNEQFF,TGCGCCAGCAGCCAAGATTCAACTAGCGGGAGTTTCAATGAGCAGTTCTTC
.,.,TRBV4-1,TRBJ2-1,CASSQVLTSGSSYNEQFF,TGCGCCAGCAGCCAAGTTCTTACCAGCGGAAGCTCCTACAATGAGCAGTTCTTC
TRBD1,once,TRBV7-2,TRBJ2-7,CASSYTGGTGYEQYF,TGTGCCAGCAGTTATACAGGGGGTACCGGCTACGAGCAGTACTTC
.,few,TRBV18,TRBJ1-5,CASSPGDQPQHF,TGTGCCAGCTCACCTGGAGATCAGCCCCAGCATTTT
.,.,TRBV30,TRBJ1-5,CAWSEGAVHYSNQPQHF,TGTGCCTGGAGTGAAGGAGCAGTCCATTATAGCAATCAGCCCCAGCATTTT
TRBD2,.,TRBV4-1,TRBJ2-5,CASSQTSGRASETQYF,TGCGCCAGCAGCCAAACTAGCGGGAGGGCCAGTGAGACCCAGTACTTC
TRBD2,.,TRBV2,TRBJ2-3,CASSDFGAGADTQYF,TGTGCCAGCAGTGATTTTGGGGCGGGAGCAGATACGCAGTATTTT
.,.,TRBV10-3,TRBJ2-5,CAISESVGGGTQYF,TGTGCCATCAGTGAGTCCGTTGGGGGTGGGACCCAGTACTTC
TRBD1,once,TRBV11-2,TRBJ1-2,CASSLEGQVPYGYTF,TGTGCCAGCAGCTTAGAGGGACAGGTACCCTATGGCTACACCTTC
.,.,TRBV2,TRBJ2-7,CASSEAPLTEQYF,TGTGCCAGCAGTGAAGCTCCGTTGACCGAGCAGTACTTC
.,few,TRBV19,TRBJ1-5,CASSVGRGFGQPQHF,TGTGCCAGTAGTGTGGGAAGGGGTTTCGGTCAGCCCCAGCATTTT
TRBD2,.,TRBV27,TRBJ2-7,CASRGLAGGYEQYF,TGTGCCAGCAGAGGACTAGCGGGAGGGTACGAGCAGTACTTC
TRBD1,.,TRBV10-1,TRBJ1-5,CASRDTGTGLNQPQHF,TGCGCCAGCAGAGACACCGGGACAGGGCTCAATCAGCCCCAGCATTTT
.,.,TRBV2,TRBJ2-2,CASSDQGLNTGELFF,TGTGCCAGCAGTGACCAGGGTTTGAACACCGGGGAGCTGTTTTTT
.,.,TRBV15,TRBJ1-3,CATSRGGSGNTIYF,TGTGCCACCAGCAGAGGCGGCTCTGGAAACACCATATATTTT
.,.,TRBV4-3,TRBJ2-1,CASSPGYEQFF,TGCGCCAGCAGCCCGGGATATGAGCAGTTCTTC
.,.,TRBV11-2,TRBJ1-1,CASSLDFRYTEAFF,TGTGCCAGCAGCTTAGATTTTAGATACACTGAAGCTTTCTTT
.,.,TRBV10-3,TRBJ1-2,CAISPESSRYSNYGYTF,TGTGCCATCAGCCCGGAGTCCTCCCGTTACTCTAACTATGGCTACACCTTC
.,.,TRBV7-9,TRBJ2-1,CASSITTGYGEQFF,TGTGCCAGCAGCATAACAACAGGGTACGGGGAGCAGTTCTTC
TRBD2,.,TRBV28,TRBJ2-1,CASRDGLAGGIEQFF,TGTGCCAGCAGAGACGGTCTAGCGGGAGGGATTGAGCAGTTCTTC
.,.,TRBV10-3,TRBJ2-7,CAISALAALSYEQYF,TGTGCCATCAGTGCACTAGCTGCGCTCTCCTACGAGCAGTACTTC
TRBD1,.,TRBV29-1,TRBJ1-2,CSADRGIYGYTF,TGCAGCGCCGACAGGGGCATTTATGGCTACACCTTC
TRBD2,once,TRBV6-1,TRBJ2-5,CASSPRTGGETQYF,TGTGCCAGCAGCCCAAGGACGGGAGGAGAGACCCAGTACTTC
.,.,TRBV7-8,TRBJ1-2,CASSLAVGSPHGYTF,TGTGCCAGCAGCTTAGCGGTAGGGTCCCCACATGGCTACACCTTC
.,.,TRBV7-2,TRBJ2-3,CASSLTQGSDTQYF,TGTGCCAGCAGCTTGACACAGGGATCAGATACGCAGTATTTT
TRBD2,once,TRBV28,TRBJ2-1,CASSLTSGRGNEQFF,TGTGCCAGCAGTCTTACTAGCGGGAGGGGAAATGAGCAGTTCTTC
TRBD1,.,TRBV11-2,TRBJ1-2,CASSLVGDRVDGYTF,TGTGCCAGCAGCTTAGTGGGGGACAGGGTCGATGGCTACACCTTC
.,.,TRBV25-1,TRBJ2-5,CASSAPGDGQETQYF,TGTGCCAGCAGTGCCCCTGGGGACGGCCAAGAGACCCAGTACTTC
.,.,TRBV7-2,TRBJ2-7,CASSLETGINEQYF,TGTGCCAGCAGCTTAGAAACAGGGATCAACGAGCAGTACTTC
.,.,TRBV19,TRBJ2-1,CASSIFLGNEQFF,TGTGCCAGTAGTATTTTCCTGGGCAATGAGCAGTTCTTC
.,.,TRBV5-1,TRBJ1-1,CASSPGGTTEAFF,TGCGCCAGCAGCCCGGGAGGTACCACTGAAGCTTTCTTT
.,.,TRBV14,TRBJ2-3,CASSQLVQSGTQYF,TGTGCCAGCAGCCAACTAGTCCAAAGTGGTACGCAGTATTTT
.,.,TRBV29-1,TRBJ2-2,CSVDRKGTGELFF,TGCAGCGTTGACAGGAAGGGCACCGGGGAGCTGTTTTTT
.,.,TRBV9,TRBJ1-5,CASSAHTNQPQHF,TGTGCCAGCAGCGCCCATACCAATCAGCCCCAGCATTTT
.,.,TRBV19,TRBJ2-1,CATGRGRDEQFF,TGTGCCACAGGAAGGGGTCGGGATGAGCAGTTCTTC
TRBD2,.,TRBV9,TRBJ2-7,CASSRAGDGDYEQYF,TGTGCCAGCAGCAGGGCGGGGGACGGGGACTACGAGCAGTACTTC
.,.,TRBV5-4,TRBJ2-2,CASSFGPNTGELFF,TGTGCCAGCAGCTTTGGGCCGAACACCGGGGAGCTGTTTTTT
.,.,TRBV28,TRBJ2-3,CASSLTDTQYF,TGTGCCAGCAGTTTGACAGATACGCAGTATTTT
TRBD1,.,TRBV7-9,TRBJ1-2,CASSPVGQTIGTF,TGTGCCAGCAGCCCCGTGGGACAGACGATTGGCACCTTC
TRBD2,.,TRBV19,TRBJ2-7,CASNLAGAPNEQYF,TGTGCCAGTAACCTAGCGGGAGCTCCCAACGAGCAGTACTTC
.,.,TRBV19,TRBJ1-4,CASSIEPPGEKLFF,TGTGCCAGTAGTATCGAGCCTCCGGGGGAAAAACTGTTTTTT
.,few,TRBV12-5,TRBJ1-2,CASASGEGNYGYTF,TGTGCTAGTGCCTCCGGGGAGGGGAACTATGGCTACACCTTC
TRBD1,.,TRBV6-1,TRBJ1-1,CASSLTGPTEAFF,TGTGCCAGCAGTTTGACAGGGCCCACTGAAGCTTTCTTT